This entry concerns a single TCR beta chain. The data were taken from a study of shared clonotypes between healthy human individuals. Measured with immunoSEQ multiplex PCR; TCRdb has only the in-frame clones, and not every one. The sample carries 2 million to 2.5 million clones, 85% to 95% recorded once. Trimming stripped 0 bases from V and 0 bases from J, with 6 bases between. The germline V gene has CDR1 SGHDN and CDR2 FVKESK. CDR3 length: 14 residues. Naive-designated CD8 cells lacked CD45RO, were positively enriched for CCR7, and omitted terminally differentiated effector memory CD45RA+ cells. The sample was naive CD8+ T cells sorted from blood. This chain links TRBV14 with TRBJ2-7; D call uncertain. This receptor was obtained from a man younger than 30 in good health. CDR3 sequence reads: CASSQEGYSYEQYF. In nucleotides, the CDR3 is TGTGCCAGCAGCCAAGAAGGTTACTCCTACGAGCAGTACTTC.